This T cell receptor (beta chain) was retrieved from a study of CD8+ T cells in alopecia areata. Study information: At a dose of 5 to 10 mg twice daily, oral tofacitinib was given to treated patients.

Study-wide results and limits: Shared TCR sequences were less clear between patients than in mice, possibly partly from HLA diversity.

Points on this clone: Its antigen is currently unknown.

cDNA reverse transcribed from extracted RNA served as the sequencing template. The table came from immunoSEQ multiplex PCR; TCRdb's copy has only in-frame clones and leaves some out. Among hundreds of thousands of clones listed, under 70% were seen once. Specimens obtained from alopecia areata patients comprised lesional scalp punch biopsies and peripheral blood. The CDR3 length is 16 residues. V gave up 4 bases and J gave up 5 bases; unmatched junction bases: 13. Per germline, CDR1 SGHRS and CDR2 YFSETQ. Material: CD4+ T cells sorted from blood, obtained at week 0. This chain connects TRBV5-1 to TRBJ1-1, with 8 bases identical to TRBD1. This clonotype was obtained from a human donor with alopecia areata. The CDR3 DNA sequence: TGCGCCAGCAGCATCGGAACGGACAGGGCGGGGACTGAAGCTTTCTTT. Translated, it gives CASSIGTDRAGTEAFF.